A selection of T cell receptor beta chains follows, all from one sample in a study of blood T cell repertoires in COVID-19. TCRdb keeps only in-frame clones here, not all; method: immunoSEQ multiplex PCR. The table has 75,000 to 90,000 clones, approximately 78% seen once. Sequencing was done on a sample of peripheral blood. The receptors were gathered from a man aged 55-75 years with COVID-19, enrolled during active disease. Each CDR3 is given with its conserved first and last residue.

v_gene	CDR3aa
TRBV27	CASRNGGTQYF
TRBV6-5	CASRTGAENNEQFF
TRBV27	CASSFQGQLNSPLHF
TRBV7-2	CASSLVGREGSEQFF
TRBV12-3/TRBV12-4	CASRSGSTDTQYF
TRBV19	CASRQQGEGQPQHF
TRBV6-1	CASSEGQGLSSYNEQFF
TRBV9	CASSQLGGPGELFF
TRBV6-5	CASFTNGAGVTPLHF
TRBV2	CASGQVYEQYF
TRBV6-5	CASRQPGGAYGYTF
TRBV3-1/TRBV3-2	CASSPSGQGSYEQYF
TRBV19	CASSIGTGEVYEQYF
TRBV3-1/TRBV3-2	CASSRGETQYF
TRBV6-6	CASSYSAGHNQPQHF
TRBV4-1	CASSQPGRGIPPETQYF
TRBV10-3	CAISDSSGNTIYF
TRBV12-3/TRBV12-4	CASNEAGNTIYF
TRBV6-2/TRBV6-3	CASSYRPRSVRTDTQYF
TRBV2	CASSGSGQGNQPQHF
TRBV9	CASSVEKGGENTIYF
TRBV9	CASSVGSGASYGYTF